The sequence of this TCR beta chain was determined in a study of human T cells and chemical hapten exposure. Study overall: A 2 cm by 2 cm inner upper arm patch received 2% DPC for sensitization. 0.01% DPC was applied to the upper back in patch tests, which were read at 6 days. Broader study findings: Healthy individuals' immune responses may differ from those of donors, who had alopecia.

The CDR3 is 15 amino acids. The V end was cut by 5 bases, the J end by 3 bases, with 14 bases between. Germline CDR1 reads MNHEY; CDR2 reads SMNVEV (reference sequence). Comments on this clonotype: Its antigen is unknown.

Using its own MiXCR run on the RACE reads, TCRdb lists one record per CDR3 protein. This sample carries approximately 350,000 distinct CDR3 sequences, under 9% of them seen once, and the ten largest clones take 7.5% to 9%. As to time point: patch test 1, 2 weeks after DPC sensitization. The treatment is: therapeutic diphenylcyclopropenone sensitization with weekly scalp DPC. Alopecia patients between 18 and 70 years old and suitable for DPC were used as donors. The receptor comes from a woman aged 18 to 35 with alopecia areata. Some clones in this sample may be carry-over from other donors' samples. The chain joins TRBV27 to TRBJ1-5; D may be TRBD1 (5 bases). The sequencing used whole blood, collected in connection with sensitization to the hapten diphenylcyclopropenone (DPC). The CDR3 sequence is CASSPRRDSNQPQHF. The DNA for the CDR3 is TGTGCCAGCAGTCCGCGCAGGGACTCCAATCAGCCCCAGCATTTT.